This T cell receptor (beta chain) comes out of a study of graft-versus-host responses after intestinal transplantation (dated by TCRdb to about 2021). Regarding the study in general: The transplants that recipients got were multivisceral, liver-intestinal, or isolated intestinal. All recipients received anti-thymocyte globulin induction followed by maintenance tacrolimus and steroids for 3 to 4 years. Alloreactive clones were identified by sequencing pre-transplant mixed lymphocyte reaction products and comparing these products with unstimulated pre-transplant donor and recipient T cells. A peak of at least 4% donor T cells among recipient peripheral blood mononuclear cells was the definition used for donor T cell macrochimerism. After intestinal transplantation, graft-versus-host and host-versus-graft alloreactive T cell clones were followed in the graft, circulation and bone marrow using bulk TCR-beta CDR3 sequencing. Rather than being sequenced by the commercial service, samples from three later patients were sequenced in-house on an Illumina MiSeq and processed with MiXCR. The cohort enrolled 20 to 30 intestinal transplant recipients, one of whom was a retransplant, and 3 patients without pretransplant specimens were excluded. Beyond this particular receptor, the publication reports: Early after transplant, peak levels of circulating GvH clones were associated with declines in HvG clones. In the allografts of patients with donor T cell macrochimerism, GvH to HvG T cell clonal ratios were high. Conclusions were limited by the relatively low number and heterogeneity of intestinal transplant patients. GvH clones turned up in recipient bone marrow, with some appearing earlier in ileal mucosa or blood, a pattern consistent with an intestinal mucosal origin.

To note about this clone: Its cognate antigen has yet to be identified. Per-base quality was not reported, and no clone a single base away is much larger than it.

Taken with the paper, the label for time point translates to: cells obtained before transplantation from donor or recipient. CD3+CD4+ and CD3+CD8+ populations were FACS-sorted from unstimulated pre-transplant donor and recipient cells taken from spleen or lymph nodes. The library came from the immunoSEQ multiplex PCR assay. For most patients, genomic DNA was isolated with the Qiagen DNeasy Blood and Tissue Kit and sent frozen to Adaptive Biotechnologies for TCR sequencing. For most patients, genomic DNA was subjected to high-throughput TCR-beta CDR3 sequencing by Adaptive Biotechnologies. Under the source paper's analysis protocol: TCR sequencing data for 18 patients were retrieved from Adaptive's ImmunoSEQ software; three other patients were processed with MiXCR and VDJtools. To correct CD4 versus CD8 sorting errors, sequences present in both subsets at a frequency ratio below 5:1 were removed. Because the origin of CDR3 nucleotide sequences shared between donor and recipient could not be assigned, those sequences were removed. To be classed as alloreactive, a clone needed at least 2-fold expansion over unstimulated cells and a minimum CFSE-low frequency of 0.002% (template counts) or 0.001% (read counts). A clone was considered mappable if detected in the sequenced pre-transplant spleen, lymph node, or MLR CFSE-low populations of the donor or recipient. The cumulative frequency of alloreactive clones was calculated as a percentage of all sequences, weighted by copy number. This is the immuneACCESS table as TCRdb keeps it, with only in-frame sequences that have V and J called. A part of the clones is gone; compared with another copy, unresolved V genes explain less than half, and the rest is unexplained. That table is the source of V, J and clone size, and D and trimming were worked out from the DNA. This sample is represented by tens of thousands of clones; about 90% of them were singletons. The top ten clonotypes cover 0.11% of the sample.

The clonotype was recovered from a human donor who received an intestinal transplant. Specimen: unstimulated CD4+ T cells sorted from spleen or lymph node cells, collected before intestinal transplant.

The encoded CDR3 is CASLGAFTQYF. Read as DNA, the sequence is TGTGCCAGCTTGGGAGCGTTTACGCAGTATTTT. The chain was built from TRBV6-6 and TRBJ2-3; TRBD2 might be the D gene, on 5 matching bases. Trimming at the junction amounts to 8 bases on V and 8 bases on J, and the germline ends lie 11 bases apart. Based on the germline V gene (reference sequence), the CDR1 and CDR2 sequences are MNHNY and SVGAGI. The CDR3 numbers 11 residues from cysteine through phenylalanine. Just CDR3 DNA is preserved here, 33 bases in frame from base 1.